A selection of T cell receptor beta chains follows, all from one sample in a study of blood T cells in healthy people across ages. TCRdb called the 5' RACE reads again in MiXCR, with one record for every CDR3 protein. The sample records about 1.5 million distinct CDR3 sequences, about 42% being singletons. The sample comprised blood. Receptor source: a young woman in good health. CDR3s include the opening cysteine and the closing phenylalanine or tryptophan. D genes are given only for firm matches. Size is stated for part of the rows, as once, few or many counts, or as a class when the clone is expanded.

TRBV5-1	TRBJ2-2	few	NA	TGCGCCAGTATGTCCGGGGGTACCACCGGGGAGCTGTTTTTT	CASMSGGTTGELFF
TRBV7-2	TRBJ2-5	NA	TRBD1	TGTGCCAGCAGCCGACAGGGCCACCAAGAGACCCAGTACTTC	CASSRQGHQETQYF
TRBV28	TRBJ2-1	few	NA	TGTGCCAGCAGTAAAAGGCCCGCATACAATGAGCAGTTCTTC	CASSKRPAYNEQFF
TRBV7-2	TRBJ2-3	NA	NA	TGTGCCAGCAGCTGGGGGTCGGGCGATACGCAGTATTTT	CASSWGSGDTQYF
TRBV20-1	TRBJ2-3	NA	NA	TGCAGTGCTAGAGCGGGAGCGGGCACAGATACGCAGTATTTT	CSARAGAGTDTQYF
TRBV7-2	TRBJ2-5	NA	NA	TGTGCCAGCAGCTTTCTGGACTTCCAAGAGACCCAGTACTTC	CASSFLDFQETQYF
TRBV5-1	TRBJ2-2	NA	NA	TGCGCCAGCAGCTTGGCCGCCGTTGCGAACACCGGGGAGCTGTTTTTT	CASSLAAVANTGELFF
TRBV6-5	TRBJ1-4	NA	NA	TGTGCCAGCAGTTACTCCGCGGGGACCGCCAGACTGTTTTTT	CASSYSAGTARLFF
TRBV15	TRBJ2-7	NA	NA	TGTGCCACCAGCAGAGATCTCGGACTGGCAACCTACGAGCAGTACTTC	CATSRDLGLATYEQYF
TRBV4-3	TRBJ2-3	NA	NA	TGCGCCAGCAGCCAAGCGCGGTTAGATACGCAGTATTTT	CASSQARLDTQYF
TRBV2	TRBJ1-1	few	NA	TGTGCCAGCAGAGAAGAGACGAACACTGAAGCTTTCTTT	CASREETNTEAFF
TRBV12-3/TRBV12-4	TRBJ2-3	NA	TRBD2	TGTGCCAGCAGTCGTAGCGCGGGGGGCCGCACTAGCACAGATGCGCAGTATTTT	CASSRSAGGRTSTDAQYF
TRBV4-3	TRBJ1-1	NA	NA	TGCGCCAGCAGCTTTCAGACAGACGGGGGACGCACTGAAGCTTTCTTT	CASSFQTDGGRTEAFF
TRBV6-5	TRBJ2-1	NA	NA	TGTGCCAGCAGTGACTCACAGGGAAGTGAGCAGTTCTTC	CASSDSQGSEQFF
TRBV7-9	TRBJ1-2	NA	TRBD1	TGTGCCAGCAGCCTCCATGGGGGACAGTGGAATGGCTACACCTTC	CASSLHGGQWNGYTF
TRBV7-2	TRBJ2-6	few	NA	TGTGCCAGCAGCTTAGTAGGGGGTGACAACGTCCTGACTTTC	CASSLVGGDNVLTF
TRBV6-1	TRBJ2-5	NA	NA	TGTGCCAGCAGTGTGGCTAGCTGGAACAATGAGCAGTACTTC	CASSVASWNNEQYF
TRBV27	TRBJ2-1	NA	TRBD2	TGTGCCAGCACTTGGTCGGGAGGCTCCCCTTACAATGAGCAGTTCTTC	CASTWSGGSPYNEQFF
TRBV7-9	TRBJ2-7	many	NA	TGTGCCAGCAGTTTAAGGGCCTCCTACGAGCAGTACTTC	CASSLRASYEQYF
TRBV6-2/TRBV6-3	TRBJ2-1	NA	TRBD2	TGTGCCAGCAGTTACGGCCTAGCGGCGAATGAGCAGTTCTTC	CASSYGLAANEQFF
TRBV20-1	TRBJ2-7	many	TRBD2	TGCAGTGCGGTGGTAGCGGGAGACGAGCAGTACTTC	CSAVVAGDEQYF
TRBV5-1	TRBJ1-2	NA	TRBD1	TGCGCCAGCAGCTGGCGGACAGGGGGAGGCTACACCTTC	CASSWRTGGGYTF
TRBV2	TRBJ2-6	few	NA	TGTGCCAGCAGTGAGAGCCGTGGGGCCAACGTCCTGACTTTC	CASSESRGANVLTF
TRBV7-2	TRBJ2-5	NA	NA	TGTGCCAGCAGCTCGTTAAGGAAAGAGACCCAGTACTTC	CASSSLRKETQYF
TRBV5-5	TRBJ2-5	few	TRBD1	TGTGCCAGCAGCGGGCTTTCAGGGGGTCAAGAGACCCAGTACTTC	CASSGLSGGQETQYF
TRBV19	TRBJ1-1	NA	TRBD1	TGTGCCAGTTTTAATGGACAGGCGGGTTCGACTGAAGCTTTCTTT	CASFNGQAGSTEAFF
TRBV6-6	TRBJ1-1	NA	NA	TGTGCCGTCGGTGGTCTGCAAGCTTTCTTT	CAVGGLQAFF
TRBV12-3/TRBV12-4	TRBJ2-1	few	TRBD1	TGTGCCAGCAGTTCCGGACAGGGGGCAGTCGATGAGCAGTTCTTC	CASSSGQGAVDEQFF
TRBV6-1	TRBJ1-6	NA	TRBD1	TGTGCCAGCATTCCGGGGACAGGGCGCAATTCACCCCTCCACTTT	CASIPGTGRNSPLHF
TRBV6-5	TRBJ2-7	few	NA	TGTGCCAGTAGTTATTCGTCAGGTAGACCCTACGAGCAGTACTTC	CASSYSSGRPYEQYF
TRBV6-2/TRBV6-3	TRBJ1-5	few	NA	TGTGCCAGCAGATGGACACAGGGTCAGCCCCAGCATTTT	CASRWTQGQPQHF
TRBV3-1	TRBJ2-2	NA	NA	TGTGCCAGCAGCCAATCCACCGGGGAGCTGTTTTTT	CASSQSTGELFF
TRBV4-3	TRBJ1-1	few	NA	TGCGCCAGCAGTCGGGGAACAGTCGACGACACTGAAGCTTTCTTT	CASSRGTVDDTEAFF
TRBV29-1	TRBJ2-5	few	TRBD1	TGCAGCGTAGCAACAGGGGCCGAAGAGACCCAGTACTTC	CSVATGAEETQYF
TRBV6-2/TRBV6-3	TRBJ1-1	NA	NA	TGTGCCAGCAGTCCGGGGAGGTCCGCTGAAGCTTTCTTT	CASSPGRSAEAFF
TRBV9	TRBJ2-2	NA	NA	TGTGCCAGCAGCGTAGTGGCCGGGGAGCTGTTTTTT	CASSVVAGELFF
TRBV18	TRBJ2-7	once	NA	TGTGCCAGCTCACCACGAAGGGACCGGGCCTACGAGCGGTACTTC	CASSPRRDRAYERYF
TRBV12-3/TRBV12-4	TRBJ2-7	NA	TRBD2	TGTGCCAGCAGTTTACGGGGGGATTTCTACGAGCAGTACTTC	CASSLRGDFYEQYF
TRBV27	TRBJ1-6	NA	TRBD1	TGTGCCAGCAGTTTATTGGGACAGAAATCACCCCTCCACTTT	CASSLLGQKSPLHF
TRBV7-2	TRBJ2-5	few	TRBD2	TGTGCCAGCAGCTTAGCCCTAGCGGGGGGGATTCAAGAGACCCAGTACTTC	CASSLALAGGIQETQYF
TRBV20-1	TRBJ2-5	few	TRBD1	TGCAGTGCCACGGACAGGGTGGAAGAGACCCAGTACTTC	CSATDRVEETQYF
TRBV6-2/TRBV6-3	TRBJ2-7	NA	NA	TGTGCCAGCAGCCGAAGCTCAGGTACCCCGTACTTC	CASSRSSGTPYF
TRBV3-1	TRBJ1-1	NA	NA	TGTGCCAGCAGCCAAGATTCCGGGGGCTACTACTCTGAAGCTTTCTTT	CASSQDSGGYYSEAFF
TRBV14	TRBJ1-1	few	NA	TGTGCCAGCAGACTGGGGTTGAACACTGAAGCTTTCTTT	CASRLGLNTEAFF
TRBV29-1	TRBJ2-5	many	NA	TGCAGCGTTGAAGCAGGGCCGATCCTAGGGACCCAGTACTTC	CSVEAGPILGTQYF
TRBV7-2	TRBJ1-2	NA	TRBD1	TGTGCCAGCAGCTATGCCCGTGGGACAGGGGGCGGAGTAGTCTATGGCTACACCTTC	CASSYARGTGGGVVYGYTF
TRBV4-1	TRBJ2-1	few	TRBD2	TGCGCCAGCAGCCTGACCCGACTAGCGGGGATCCACAATGATGAGAATGAGCAGTTCTTC	CASSLTRLAGIHNDENEQFF
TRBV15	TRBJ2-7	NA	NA	TGTGCCACCAGCAGAGGTGTGGACGACGAGCAGTACTTC	CATSRGVDDEQYF
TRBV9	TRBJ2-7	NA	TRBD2	TGTGCCAGCAGCGTCCGGGACTATTCCTACGAGCAGTACTTC	CASSVRDYSYEQYF
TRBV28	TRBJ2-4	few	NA	TGTGCCAGCTCCGAGGTGGCCAAAAACATTCAGTACTTC	CASSEVAKNIQYF
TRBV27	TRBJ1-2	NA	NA	TGTGCCAGCAGTAACCCCCGGCAGGCGACCTATGGCTACACCTTC	CASSNPRQATYGYTF
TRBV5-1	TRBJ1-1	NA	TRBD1	TGCGCCAGCAGCTCCGGGACAGGGGCACACACTGAAGCTTTCTTT	CASSSGTGAHTEAFF
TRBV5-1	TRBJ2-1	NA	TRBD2	TGCGCCAGCAGCACCGGACTAGCGGGGGCTTTTTACAATGAGCAGTTCTTC	CASSTGLAGAFYNEQFF
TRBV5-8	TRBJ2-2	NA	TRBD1	TGTGCCAGCAGGCCCGGACAGGGTGGAACCGGGGAGCTGTTTTTT	CASRPGQGGTGELFF
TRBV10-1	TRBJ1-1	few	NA	TGCGCCAGCAGTCAGGACGGAGGGGGCACTGAAGCTTTCTTT	CASSQDGGGTEAFF
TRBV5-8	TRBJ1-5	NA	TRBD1	TGTGCCAGCAGCTCGCCCCGGGACAGGGGGCTGACTGGCAATCAGCCCCAGCATTTT	CASSSPRDRGLTGNQPQHF
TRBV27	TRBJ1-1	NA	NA	TGTGCCAGCAGCCTAGGGGGGAACGCTGAAGCTTTCTTT	CASSLGGNAEAFF
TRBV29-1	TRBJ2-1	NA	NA	TGCAGCGTAGACATCGCTGTGGGCTACAATGAGCAGTTCTTC	CSVDIAVGYNEQFF